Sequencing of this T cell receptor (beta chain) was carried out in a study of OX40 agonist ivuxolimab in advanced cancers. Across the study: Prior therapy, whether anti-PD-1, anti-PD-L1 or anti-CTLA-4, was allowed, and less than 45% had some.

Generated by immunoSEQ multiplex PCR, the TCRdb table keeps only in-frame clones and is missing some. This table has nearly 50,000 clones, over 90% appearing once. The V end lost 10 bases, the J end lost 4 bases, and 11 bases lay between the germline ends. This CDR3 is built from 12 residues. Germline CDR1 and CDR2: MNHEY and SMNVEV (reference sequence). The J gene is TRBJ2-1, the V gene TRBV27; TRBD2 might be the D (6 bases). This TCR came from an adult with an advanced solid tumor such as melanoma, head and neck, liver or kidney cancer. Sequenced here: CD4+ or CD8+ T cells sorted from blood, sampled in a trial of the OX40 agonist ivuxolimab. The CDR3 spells CATMEGYNEQFF. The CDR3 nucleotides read TGTGCCACCATGGAGGGTTACAATGAGCAGTTCTTC.